The 21 T cell receptor beta chains reported below all come from one sample, sequenced in a study of T cell responses to AZD1222 COVID-19 vaccine. Profiled with immunoSEQ multiplex PCR; TCRdb holds only in-frame clones, not every one. The profile shows some 89,000 clones, approximately 90% of them singletons. The sample in question was peripheral blood, obtained on day 0 of MenACWY control vaccination. All receptors derive from an adult in good health.

The gene calls are TRBV7-9 and TRBJ2-1, with D unresolved. The CDR3 loop spans 12 amino acids. Trimming cost V 5 bases and J 12 bases, with 14 bases left between them. Per the germline V gene, CDR1 is SEHNR and CDR2 is FQNEAQ (reference sequence). The CDR3 loop is CASSTGGFAQFF. The CDR3 bases are TGTGCCAGCAGCACGGGTGGGTTTGCGCAGTTCTTC.

The gene calls are TRBV7-9 and TRBJ1-2; 7 bases are shared with TRBD1. The V gene's germline CDR1 is SEHNR and CDR2 FQNEAQ (reference sequence). Losses at the gene ends were 5 bases for V and 14 bases for J; bases not matched to a gene: 11. The CDR3 is 12 amino acids. CDR3 sequence (DNA): TGTGCCAGCAGCCCGCGCCCAGGGGGGGAGACCTTC. The encoded protein is CASSPRPGGETF.

The V call is TRBV28, the J call TRBJ2-6, with 8 bases matching TRBD2. There are 15 residues in the CDR3. Trimming cost V 4 bases and J 2 bases; bases outside gene matches: 1. Germline V CDR1 and CDR2: MDHEN, SYDVKM. The CDR3 DNA sequence: TGTGCCAGCAGTTCGGGGGGGGCTGGGGCCAACGTCCTGACTTTC. This sequence encodes CASSSGGAGANVLTF.

The rearrangement joins TRBV24-1 to TRBJ2-1; 13 positions match TRBD2. V shed 4 bases, J shed 1 base, and the junction held 12 bases outside the gene matches. The CDR3 is made up of 20 amino acids. Germline CDR1 KGHDR, CDR2 SFDVKD. The CDR3 is CATSETGTSGILSSYNEQFF. CDR3 coding DNA: TGTGCCACCAGTGAAACCGGGACTAGCGGGATTCTAAGTTCCTACAATGAGCAGTTCTTC.

This clone came up once. The gene calls are TRBV9 and TRBJ1-1; D is possibly TRBD1 (6 bases). Germline V lookup: CDR1 SGDLS, CDR2 YYNGEE. Between the trimmed V and J ends, which lost 2 bases and 3 bases, there was a span of 8 bases. The CDR3 extends over 13 amino acids. The CDR3: CASSVRGDTEAFF. In nucleotides, the CDR3 is TGTGCCAGCAGCGTGAGGGGGGACACTGAAGCTTTCTTT.

The gene calls are TRBV28 and TRBJ2-7; perhaps TRBD1 as D (6 bases). The length of the CDR3 is 13 residues. Germline V lookup: CDR1 MDHEN, CDR2 SYDVKM. Trimming pared 3 bases from V and 3 bases from J, leaving 9 bases between. The CDR3, as DNA: TGTGCCAGCAGTTTGGGGACATTCTACGAGCAGTACTTC. Its protein is CASSLGTFYEQYF.

This chain joins TRBV28 and TRBJ1-5; possible D gene TRBD1, 5 bases. The CDR3 totals 17 residues. Germline loops: CDR1 MDHEN, CDR2 SYDVKM. The V gene lost 5 bases and the J gene lost 0 bases, with 17 bases spanning the gap. Here the CDR3 DNA reads TGTGCCAGCAGTCCGCAAGGGGCATCTTATAGCAATCAGCCCCAGCATTTT. This encodes CASSPQGASYSNQPQHF.

The CDR3 is CASSYSDGYEQYF. The CDR3 nucleotides are TGTGCCAGCAGTTACTCCGACGGCTACGAGCAGTACTTC. This chain connects TRBV6-5 to TRBJ2-7; D remains unclear. The CDR3 has 13 amino acids. Germline CDR1 MNHEY, CDR2 SVGAGI. The V end was cut by 0 bases, the J end by 3 bases, with 6 bases between.

The CDR3 reads CASSGRWGYEQYF. CDR3 bases: TGTGCCAGCAGTGGGCGCTGGGGCTACGAGCAGTACTTC. This chain joins TRBV2 and TRBJ2-7; D unresolved. The V end lost 4 bases, the J end lost 3 bases, and 10 bases lay between the germline ends. From germline, CDR1 is SNHLY and CDR2 FYNNEI. CDR3 length: 13 amino acids.

This rearrangement joins TRBV5-5 to TRBJ2-3, with D hard to call. With 4 bases removed from V and 1 base from J, the gap between germline ends came to 16 bases. The length of the CDR3 is 16 residues. The germline gives CDR1 SGHKS, CDR2 YYEKEE (reference sequence). CDR3 DNA sequence: TGTGCCAGCAGCCCCAAGGACCGTTACGGCACAGATACGCAGTATTTT. It specifies CASSPKDRYGTDTQYF.

The chain employs TRBV9 and TRBJ2-7, with TRBD2 matching 9 bases. The CDR3 contains 13 residues. V dropped 4 bases and J dropped 5; count of bases not matched to a gene: 4. Per the germline V gene, CDR1 is SGDLS and CDR2 is YYNGEE. The CDR3 is CASSSRTSDEQYF. The CDR3 coding sequence is TGTGCCAGCAGCTCTCGGACTAGCGACGAGCAGTACTTC.

J is TRBJ2-7 and V is TRBV6-5; 7 bases are a match to TRBD1. This CDR3 is 14 amino acids long. V lost 10 bases to trimming and J lost 3 bases; unmatched junction nucleotides: 12. CDR1 and CDR2 from the germline V gene are MNHEY and SVGAGI. The CDR3 region has the DNA TGTGCCACCGCTCCACCCAGGACAGGCTACGAGCAGTACTTC. This encodes CATAPPRTGYEQYF.

The rearrangement joins TRBV27 to TRBJ2-1; TRBD1 might be the D (5 bases). This CDR3 has 14 residues. Germline CDR1 reads MNHEY; CDR2 reads SMNVEV (reference sequence). Trimming pared 10 bases from V and 5 bases from J, leaving 18 bases between. The CDR3 DNA sequence: TGTGCCACCGAGGACACACGAAATAACAATGAGCAGTTCTTC. Translating it yields CATEDTRNNNEQFF.

The table lists this clone with a few counts. The chain joins TRBV27 to TRBJ1-1; 7 bases match TRBD1. CDR3 length equals 16 residues. V shed 5 bases and J 5 bases; nucleotides not matched to a gene: 14. Germline V lookup: CDR1 MNHEY, CDR2 SMNVEV (reference sequence). This CDR3 is CASSPPGRAGGTEAFF. The CDR3 DNA follows: TGTGCCAGCAGTCCGCCCGGTAGGGCAGGGGGGACTGAAGCTTTCTTT.

The chain carries TRBV10-3 and TRBJ2-2; D ambiguous. Trimming cost V 6 bases and J 5 bases, with 7 bases left between them. Germline V lookup: CDR1 ENHRY, CDR2 SYGVKD. This CDR3 has 12 residues. CDR3 sequence: CAIRAGTGELFF. The CDR3 DNA is TGTGCCATCAGAGCCGGGACCGGGGAGCTGTTTTTT.

V gene TRBV7-2 combines with J gene TRBJ2-7; TRBD1 aligns across 7 bases. Germline V gene lookup returns CDR1 SGHTA and CDR2 FQGNSA. CDR3 size: 14 residues. J gave up 2 bases and V 6 bases, and 7 bases lay outside the gene matches. The CDR3 loop is CASRGGDSTYEQYF. CDR3 bases: TGTGCCAGCAGGGGTGGGGACAGTACCTACGAGCAGTACTTC.

The rearrangement links TRBV10-1 to TRBJ2-1, with TRBD2 identical over 8 bases. Germline trimming cut 4 bases from V and 4 bases from J; bases unmatched to any gene: 6. The CDR3 is 15 residues long. The germline gives CDR1 WNHNN, CDR2 SYGVQD (reference sequence). This chain's CDR3 is CASSGGSGRYNEQFF. The CDR3 DNA reads TGCGCCAGCAGTGGGGGGAGCGGGAGATACAATGAGCAGTTCTTC.

This clone has a single count. V usage is TRBV9 and J usage is TRBJ1-3, with D maybe TRBD1 (5 bases). CDR1 and CDR2 from the germline V gene are SGDLS and YYNGEE. The CDR3 totals 15 residues. V was pared by 4 bases and J by 2 bases, with 13 bases between. The CDR3 coding sequence is TGTGCCAGCAGCTCTCAGGGTACCCCTGGAAACACCATATATTTT. Its translation: CASSSQGTPGNTIYF.

This chain uses TRBV25-1 with TRBJ2-1; TRBD1 is a possible D gene (5 bases). This CDR3 is 14 amino acids long. CDR1 is MGHDK, CDR2 SYGVNS, per germline. V dropped 4 bases and J dropped 4 bases, with 11 bases sitting between them. The CDR3 protein is CASSGHRIYNEQFF. CDR3 DNA: TGTGCCAGCAGTGGACACAGGATTTACAATGAGCAGTTCTTC.

The chain combines TRBV24-1 with TRBJ2-7; 10 bases align to TRBD1. The junction had 6 bases not matched to a gene; V was cut back by 4 bases and J by 4 bases. The CDR3 is 15 residues long. CDR1 is KGHDR, CDR2 SFDVKD, per germline. The chain's CDR3 is CATSDPGTGVYEQYF. CDR3 sequence (DNA): TGTGCCACCAGTGACCCCGGGACAGGGGTGTACGAGCAGTACTTC.

The genes are TRBV28 and TRBJ2-1; D not certain. Looked up from germline, CDR1 is MDHEN and CDR2 is SYDVKM. The V end was cut by 8 bases, the J end by 9 bases, with 11 bases between. CDR3 length: 11 amino acids. CDR3 in DNA: TGTGCCAGCGCAGGCCATTTTGAGCAGTTCTTC. Protein: CASAGHFEQFF.